This T cell receptor beta chain was profiled in a study of T cell repertoires in cytomegalovirus infection (dated by TCRdb to about 2019). Regarding the complete study: The HLA type of each donor mattered for the analysis, because public TCR beta signatures pointed to carriage of CMV infection along with the matching HLA type.

There are a few counts of this clonotype. Its antigen specificity is not known. Base qualities are not at hand, and no much larger clone is one base apart. CDR1 and CDR2 were assigned from the germline V gene as MNHEY and SVGAGI. The CDR3 holds 15 amino acids from the cysteine to the phenylalanine. CDR3 DNA only is kept here, 45 bases in frame from base 1. At the junction V is shortened by 5 bases and J by 3 bases; bases outside the gene matches: 7. The research as a whole found: In both this cohort and an independent cohort of a few hundred donors, the cumulative frequency of public TCR beta family members distinguished carriers of CMV infection plus the relevant HLA type. The ex vivo response was dominated by HLA-C-restricted CMV-specific TCR beta clonotypes, and the single most frequent clonotype in two of eight donors was supplied by these HLA-C-restricted clonotypes.

For sequencing, an Illumina HiSeq 1500 was employed. TCRdb reran the public reads through fastp at Q25 and MiXCR, keeping productive beta chains. Rows merge per CDR3 protein into single entries with the most common DNA and genes. In all, the sample holds more than 350,000 distinct CDR3 sequences, and roughly a third of those were seen once. Together, the top ten hold roughly an eighth of the sample. Recombination linked TRBV6-5 to TRBJ1-1; TRBD1 agrees with 9 junctional bases. Sequenced input: PBMCs. This sequence was found in a human donor in good health (CMV status not recorded). Some clones in this sample may be carry-over from other donors' samples. The CDR3 has the sequence CASSKRQGGHTEAFF. The nucleotides read TGTGCCAGCAGTAAACGACAGGGGGGACACACTGAAGCTTTCTTT.